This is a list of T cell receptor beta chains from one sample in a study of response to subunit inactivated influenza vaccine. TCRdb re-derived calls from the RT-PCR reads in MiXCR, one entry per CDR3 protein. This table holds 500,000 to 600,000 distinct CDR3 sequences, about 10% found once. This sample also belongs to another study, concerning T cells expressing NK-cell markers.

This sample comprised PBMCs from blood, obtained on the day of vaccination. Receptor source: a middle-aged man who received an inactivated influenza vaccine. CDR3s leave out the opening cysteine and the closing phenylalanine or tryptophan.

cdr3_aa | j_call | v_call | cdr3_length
ASSFSREVGSEQF | TRBJ2-1 | TRBV5-1 | 13
ASSLGLYTGELF | TRBJ2-2 | TRBV5-1 | 12
SAAGRAYNEQF | TRBJ2-1 | TRBV29-1 | 11
AIRGTSGGLNEQF | TRBJ2-1 | TRBV10-3 | 13
ASSPQSGGTDTQY | TRBJ2-3 | TRBV5-1 | 13
ASSPNRGREGEKLF | TRBJ1-4 | TRBV6-1 | 14
ASSLVYGSSTAGGHEQF | TRBJ2-1 | TRBV11-2 | 17
ASLLTGNSPLH | TRBJ1-6 | TRBV28 | 11
SAGSGTPTGELF | TRBJ2-2 | TRBV20-1 | 12
SATTSFETQY | TRBJ2-5 | TRBV20-1 | 10
ASSLAIYYTSGGREQY | TRBJ2-7 | TRBV5-1 | 16
ASSYQGGWSNEQF | TRBJ2-1 | TRBV7-2 | 13
ASSLVSAGGGETQY | TRBJ2-5 | TRBV7-6 | 14
ASSWGSRITGELF | TRBJ2-2 | TRBV11-2 | 13
ASSLTGTLVPHEQY | TRBJ2-7 | TRBV28 | 14
ASSLGFSGGEQF | TRBJ2-1 | TRBV12-3/TRBV12-4 | 12
ASSSRSGRAIDTQY | TRBJ2-3 | TRBV28 | 14
ASSPWAPAAETQY | TRBJ2-5 | TRBV18 | 13
ASSLRTVSYNEQF | TRBJ2-1 | TRBV5-1 | 13
ASSRAPTPYEQY | TRBJ2-7 | TRBV12-3/TRBV12-4 | 12
ASSYQTSGRAYEQY | TRBJ2-7 | TRBV6-5 | 14
ASSQGPNEQY | TRBJ2-7 | TRBV12-3/TRBV12-4 | 10
ASSPGLTGGIPQETQY | TRBJ2-5 | TRBV5-1 | 16
ASSIGTPGVDEQF | TRBJ2-1 | TRBV12-3/TRBV12-4 | 13
ASSQDGRDSQY | TRBJ2-5 | TRBV4-2 | 11
ASSNGRLTEAF | TRBJ1-1 | TRBV6-2/TRBV6-3 | 11
SVGRDNEQF | TRBJ2-1 | TRBV29-1 | 9
ASSLITGENTEAF | TRBJ1-1 | TRBV7-9 | 13
ASSYSTAKETQY | TRBJ2-5 | TRBV6-2/TRBV6-3 | 12
ASSQDPDVGSPLH | TRBJ1-6 | TRBV28 | 13
SVYGGYEQF | TRBJ2-1 | TRBV29-1 | 9
ASSSTGGYNEQF | TRBJ2-1 | TRBV11-2 | 12
ASSLPSGISNEQY | TRBJ2-7 | TRBV12-3/TRBV12-4 | 13
ASSQEATSGGINEQF | TRBJ2-1 | TRBV4-2 | 15
AISVKITVDGYT | TRBJ1-2 | TRBV10-3 | 12
ASSQLGVAKNIQY | TRBJ2-4 | TRBV4-3 | 13
ASSLETGDESGANVLT | TRBJ2-6 | TRBV11-1 | 16
ASSVASSYEQY | TRBJ2-7 | TRBV9 | 11
ASRYGRNSYEQY | TRBJ2-7 | TRBV6-5 | 12
ASSQVVSGTSGTGELF | TRBJ2-2 | TRBV4-1 | 16
ASRRTAGDEQY | TRBJ2-7 | TRBV5-4 | 11
ASSQGGKYEQY | TRBJ2-7 | TRBV3-1 | 11
ASSLGPLRKQY | TRBJ2-7 | TRBV7-9 | 11
ASSFFGDSGNTIY | TRBJ1-3 | TRBV12-3/TRBV12-4 | 13
SGRTASGRAVEQF | TRBJ2-1 | TRBV29-1 | 13
SVEKGKDSYGYT | TRBJ1-2 | TRBV29-1 | 12
ASNTGYSNQPQH | TRBJ1-5 | TRBV12-3/TRBV12-4 | 12
SVGTTDTQY | TRBJ2-3 | TRBV29-1 | 9
ASSSQGFDNQPQH | TRBJ1-5 | TRBV12-3/TRBV12-4 | 13
ASSQGVDYNEQF | TRBJ2-1 | TRBV4-2 | 12
ASSTLLQNTEAF | TRBJ1-1 | TRBV11-2 | 12
ASSYEGASEAF | TRBJ1-1 | TRBV6-5 | 11
SAGGLAVNEQF | TRBJ2-1 | TRBV20-1 | 11
SAAGDTEAF | TRBJ1-1 | TRBV20-1 | 9
ASSQDIAYGYT | TRBJ1-2 | TRBV3-1 | 11
ASNLGRRTDTQY | TRBJ2-3 | TRBV2 | 12